This record covers a single TCR beta chain. Its antigen is unknown. Assay used: immunoSEQ multiplex PCR; TCRdb lists only in-frame clones, some missing. The table records thousands of clones, around four fifths of them present only once. These data come from a study of OX40 agonist ivuxolimab in advanced cancers. Background on the study: Patients took ivuxolimab, an agonistic anti-OX40 (CD134) antibody.

Study-wide results and limits: Low normalized T-cell clonal expansion also characterized some of the nonresponders. CD4+ and CD8+ blood T cells expanded clonally by week 6 at 0.1 to 3.0 mg/kg.

After removal of 3 bases from V and 4 bases from J, the junction contained 8 bases not matched to a gene. The length of the CDR3 is 17 residues. The germline gives CDR1 LNHDA, CDR2 SQIVND (reference sequence). The sequence derives from an adult with an advanced solid tumor such as melanoma, head and neck, liver or kidney cancer. The V gene is TRBV19, the J gene TRBJ2-6; 8 bases are a match to TRBD1. Specimen: CD4+ or CD8+ T cells sorted from blood, collected in a trial of the OX40 agonist ivuxolimab. In DNA form, the CDR3 reads TGTGCCAGTAGTATCTGGCAGGGGGCGGCAGGGGCCAACGTCCTGACTTTC. It is translated as CASSIWQGAAGANVLTF.